Below are 10 T cell receptor beta chains sequenced from a single sample in a study of blood T cells in healthy people across ages. PCR was performed a second time for roughly 7 to 11 cycles using a sample-barcoded 5' primer and a J-beta primer mix. TCRdb called the 5' RACE reads again in MiXCR, with one record for every CDR3 protein. Seen here are more than 700,000 distinct CDR3 sequences, 40% to 65% observed once, and the top ten hold about 42%. Sequencing was carried out using blood. The receptors originated from an elderly man in good health.

The J gene is TRBJ2-1, the V gene TRBV7-3; D possibly uses TRBD1 or TRBD2 (6 bases each). In germline, CDR1 is SGHTA, CDR2 FQGTGA. The CDR3 is made up of 14 amino acids. Trimming pared 2 bases from V and 5 bases from J, leaving 10 bases between. Written as DNA, the CDR3 is TGTGCCAGCAGCTTAGGGGGGCGAGACAATGAGCAGTTCTTC. Protein sequence: CASSLGGRDNEQFF. Combining the CDR3 with reference TRBV7-3 and TRBJ2-1 gives the whole variable domain GAGVSQTPSNKVTEKGKYVELRCDPISGHTALYWYRQSLGQGPEFLIYFQGTGAADDSGLPNDRFFAVRPEGSVSTLKIQRTERGDSAVYLCASSLGGRDNEQFFGPGTRLTVL.

This chain joins TRBV29-1 and TRBJ1-1; the D is unclear. Germline-derived CDR1 and CDR2 are SQVTM and ANQGSEA. The CDR3 spans 12 residues. Trimming pared 4 bases from V and 3 bases from J, leaving 9 bases between. CDR3 DNA sequence: TGCAGCGTTGCCGGCAGGTACACTGAAGCTTTCTTT. Translation: CSVAGRYTEAFF.

This clonotype occurred a few times. The chain recombines TRBV27 with TRBJ2-7, with 10 bases fitting TRBD2. Trimming at V came to 3 bases and at J to 5 bases, leaving 10 bases not matched to a gene. The germline gives CDR1 MNHEY, CDR2 SMNVEV (reference sequence). The CDR3 runs to 16 residues. The CDR3 loop reads CASSLAGTSVPNEQYF. CDR3 DNA: TGTGCCAGCAGTTTGGCCGGGACTAGCGTTCCAAACGAGCAGTACTTC.

This clonotype was seen only a few times. The chain employs TRBV11-1 and TRBJ2-1, with TRBD2 matching over 12 bases. The germline V gene has CDR1 SGHAT and CDR2 FQDESV (reference sequence). This CDR3 comprises 16 residues. V lost 1 base to trimming and J lost 8 bases; unmatched junction nucleotides: 6. The CDR3 sequence is CASSLVTSGRRHEQFF. In DNA, the CDR3 is TGTGCCAGCAGCTTAGTAACTAGCGGGAGGCGGCATGAGCAGTTCTTC.

This clonotype occurred a few times. The V call is TRBV27, the J call TRBJ2-5, with D hard to call. The CDR3 runs 12 residues. Trimming removed 5 bases at V and 13 bases at J, with 17 bases between. From germline, CDR1 is MNHEY and CDR2 SMNVEV (reference sequence). DNA for the CDR3: TGTGCCAGCAGTAAACCGGGCCGCGTCTGGTACTTC. This encodes CASSKPGRVWYF.

In its sample, this clonotype was seen a few times. Relative to the germline gene, one junction end is altered; a read error may explain this. The rearrangement joins TRBV20-1 to TRBJ2-1; no clear D. CDR3 length equals 13 residues. Germline V gene lookup returns CDR1 DFQATT and CDR2 SNEGSKA (reference sequence). The CDR3: CSASADWYSEQFF. The CDR3 DNA reads TGCAGTGCTAGTGCCGACTGGTACAGTGAGCAGTTCTTC.

The CDR3 nucleotides are TGTGCCAGCAGCTTAGGGGGGGCCCAAGAGACCCAGTACTTC. Its protein is CASSLGGAQETQYF. The chain links TRBV7-2 to TRBJ2-5; D may correspond to TRBD1 or TRBD2 (6 bases each). The CDR3 covers 14 residues. V lost 1 base to trimming and J lost 1 base, with 7 bases between them. CDR1 is SGHTA and CDR2 is FQGNSA in the germline V gene. Full variable domain (rest looked up from reference TRBV7-2 and TRBJ2-5): GAGVSQSPSNKVTEKGKDVELRCDPISGHTALYWYRQSLGQGLEFLIYFQGNSAPDKSGLPSDRFSAERTGGSVSTLTIQRTQQEDSAVYLCASSLGGAQETQYFGPGTRLLVL.

The chain combines TRBV7-2 with TRBJ2-5, with 8 bases identical to TRBD2. CDR1 SGHTA and CDR2 FQGNSA come from the germline V gene. This CDR3 is 15 amino acids long. J was trimmed by 1 base and V by 5 bases; bases with no gene match: 6. The CDR3 loop reads CASSHTSGLQETQYF. The CDR3 nucleotides read TGTGCCAGCAGCCACACTAGCGGACTCCAAGAGACCCAGTACTTC.

This clonotype was observed a single time. The CDR3 coding sequence is TGTGCCAGCAGCTCCCCGTCGGCGCGGAATGAGCAGTTCTTC. As protein: CASSSPSARNEQFF. The chain uses TRBV7-9 and TRBJ2-1, with D unresolved. Deletions cut 4 bases from V and 7 bases from J, with 14 bases between. The CDR3 covers 14 residues. Germline CDR1 is SEHNR and CDR2 is FQNEAQ (reference sequence). Full variable domain (missing parts from reference TRBV7-9 and TRBJ2-1): DTGVSQNPRHKITKRGQNVTFRCDPISEHNRLYWYRQTLGQGPEFLTYFQNEAQLEKSRLLSDRFSAERPKGSFSTLEIQRTEQGDSAMYLCASSSPSARNEQFFGPGTRLTVL.

The chain combines TRBV5-5 with TRBJ1-1; D perhaps matches TRBD1 (6 bases). V shed 1 base and J shed 0 bases, with 10 bases lying between them. Germline assignment: CDR1 SGHKS and CDR2 YYEKEE (reference sequence). CDR3 size: 15 residues. CDR3 coding DNA: TGTGCCAGCAGCTTGACAGGGTTCGTGAACACTGAAGCTTTCTTT. This gives the protein CASSLTGFVNTEAFF. The variable domain in full, with the rest retrieved from reference TRBV5-5 and TRBJ1-1, is DAGVTQSPTHLIKTRGQQVTLRCSPISGHKSVSWYQQVLGQGPQFIFQYYEKEERGRGNFPDRFSARQFPNYSSELNVNALLLGDSALYLCASSLTGFVNTEAFFGQGTRLTVV.